This T cell receptor beta chain was recovered during a study of metastatic and nonmetastatic thyroid tumors. At the level of the study: Repertoires from blood and tumor or nodule tissue of malignant and benign thyroid patients were compared.

Patients underwent thyroid surgery, and none had received any treatment before it. TCRdb re-called the PCR reads via MiXCR. The repertoire holds more than 20,000 clones, with about an eighth as singletons. This clone appeared many times. The CDR3 spans 13 residues. Looked up from germline, CDR1 is SGDLS and CDR2 is YYNGEE. V lost 2 bases and J 0 bases, leaving 4 bases between the germline ends. This rearrangement joins TRBV9 to TRBJ2-3; D remains ambiguous. The sequencing input was blood. The source of this sequence is a female donor with papillary thyroid cancer or a benign thyroid nodule (not recorded which). Some clones in this sample may be carry-over from other donors' samples. The CDR3 loop is CASSVASTDTQYF. The CDR3 DNA follows: TGTGCCAGCAGCGTCGCCAGCACAGATACGCAGTATTTT.